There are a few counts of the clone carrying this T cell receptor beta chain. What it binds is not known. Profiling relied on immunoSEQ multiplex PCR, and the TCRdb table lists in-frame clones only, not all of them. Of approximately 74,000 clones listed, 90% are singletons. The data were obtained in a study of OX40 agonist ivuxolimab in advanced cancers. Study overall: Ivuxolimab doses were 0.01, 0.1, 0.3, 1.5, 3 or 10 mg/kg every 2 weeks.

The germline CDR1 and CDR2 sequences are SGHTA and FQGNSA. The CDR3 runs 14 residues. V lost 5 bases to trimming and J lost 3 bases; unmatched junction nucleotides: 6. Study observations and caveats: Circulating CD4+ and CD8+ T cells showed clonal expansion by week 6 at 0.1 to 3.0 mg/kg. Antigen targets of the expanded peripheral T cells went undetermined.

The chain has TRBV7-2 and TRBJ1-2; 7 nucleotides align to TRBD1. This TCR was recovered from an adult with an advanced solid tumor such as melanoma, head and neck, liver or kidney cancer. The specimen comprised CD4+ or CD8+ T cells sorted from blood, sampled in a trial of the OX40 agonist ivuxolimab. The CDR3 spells CASSRRTGDYGYTF. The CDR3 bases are TGTGCCAGCAGCCGACGGACAGGAGACTATGGCTACACCTTC.